This T cell receptor beta chain emerged from a study of T cell repertoires in cytomegalovirus infection. Study results and caveats: The study identified carriers of CMV plus the relevant HLA from cumulative public TCR beta family frequency.

Using its own MiXCR run on the reads, TCRdb lists one record per CDR3 protein. The repertoire has hundreds of thousands of distinct CDR3 sequences, about a third of them found once; the top ten carry roughly 12%. Of note for this clonotype: Its antigen remains unidentified.

This CDR3 contains 15 residues. Trimming cost V 2 bases and J 3 bases, with 13 bases left between them. The chain carries TRBV12-3 or TRBV12-4 and TRBJ1-2; D is perhaps TRBD1 (6 bases). The sequence was obtained from a human donor in good health (CMV status not recorded). Some clones in this sample may be carry-over from other donors' samples. The input for sequencing was cultured CD8+ T cells from PBMCs, taken from culture after CMV antigen stimulation. The DNA of the CDR3 is TGTGCCAGCAGTTTATATAACAGGGTCGACTATGGCTACACCTTC. This gives the protein CASSLYNRVDYGYTF.